The 27 T cell receptor beta chains below were found in one sample sequenced in a study of post-analysis software for immune sequencing data (dated by TCRdb to about 2015). The library was made by PCR. Data came from an Illumina HiSeq 2500. To reduce PCR and sequencing biases, unique molecular identifiers were incorporated into the TCR beta cDNA libraries. TCRdb trimmed the raw reads at Q25, called clones with MiXCR and kept productive beta chains. One record per CDR3 amino acid sequence lists the most common genes and DNA. For this sample there are hundreds of thousands of distinct CDR3 sequences; 25% to 30% appear just once. The ten largest account for around 0.56% of the sample. These TCRs are of unknown antigen specificity. Findings and caveats that apply to the study as a whole: Patients showed significantly higher frequencies than controls for a few TRBV segments, among them TRBV5-6, TRBV5-1 and TRBV20-1.

Material for sequencing was blood. The receptors stem from a girl aged 10-17 years with multiple sclerosis.

The chain joins TRBV20-1 to TRBJ1-6; D call uncertain. The CDR3 is 14 amino acids. Deletions cut 4 bases from V and 5 bases from J, with 12 bases between. Germline V gene lookup returns CDR1 DFQATT and CDR2 SNEGSKA (reference sequence). The CDR3 DNA reads TGCAGTGCTACTCTACAGAGACATAATTCACCCCTCCACTTT. This codes for CSATLQRHNSPLHF.

The table lists this clonotype with a few counts. The chain carries TRBV29-1 and TRBJ1-5, with a tentative D call TRBD1 (5 bases). Trimming left V 7 bases short and J 5 bases short, with 12 bases between. The CDR3 length is 12 residues. CDR1 and CDR2 (germline): SQVTM, ANQGSEA. CDR3 region: CSAIVGDQPQHF. The CDR3, as DNA: TGCAGCGCTATAGTGGGGGATCAGCCCCAGCATTTT. The full variable domain, rest sourced from reference TRBV29-1 and TRBJ1-5, is SAVISQKPSRDICQRGTSLTIQCQVDSQVTMMFWYRQQPGQSLTLIATANQGSEATYESGFVIDKFPISRPNLTFSTLTVSNMSPEDSSIYLCSAIVGDQPQHFGDGTRLSIL.

The sample holds many counts of this clonotype. The J gene is TRBJ2-3, the V gene TRBV4-1; maybe TRBD2 (5 bases). The germline V gene has CDR1 MGHRA and CDR2 YSYEKL. The CDR3 sequence is 16 residues long. V gave up 1 base and J gave up 4 bases, with 15 bases separating them. The CDR3 sequence is CASSQVSLAFSDTQYF. CDR3 DNA: TGCGCCAGCAGCCAAGTTAGTCTAGCTTTTTCAGATACGCAGTATTTT.

As regards this clonotype: Given a much more abundant clone one base away, this may be a read error. The V and J genes are TRBV9 and TRBJ2-7; D could derive from TRBD1 or TRBD2 (5 bases each). Germline CDR1 and CDR2: SGDLS and YYNGEE. The CDR3 runs 15 residues. V gave up 0 bases and J gave up 1 base, with 11 bases separating them. This CDR3 is CASSVGGRESYEQYF. CDR3 DNA: TGTGCCAGCAGCGTAGGAGGCAGGGAGTCCTACGAGCAGTACTTC.

The chain combines TRBV20-1 with TRBJ2-1; TRBD2 matches at 14 bases. Germline assignment: CDR1 DFQATT and CDR2 SNEGSKA (reference sequence). Unmatched junction bases numbered 2, after V lost 5 bases and J lost 8 bases. The CDR3 spans 13 residues. The CDR3, as DNA: TGCAGTGCTCCGGGACTAGCGGGAGATGAGCAGTTCTTC. It encodes CSAPGLAGDEQFF.

The J gene is TRBJ2-3, the V gene TRBV3-1; D is unresolved. Trimming shortened V by 1 base and J by 0 bases, and 8 bases separated the two germline ends. This CDR3 has 15 residues. Germline V gene sequence: CDR1 LGHDT, CDR2 YNNKEL (reference sequence). In DNA form, the CDR3 reads TGTGCCAGCAGCCAAGGATTCTCAAGCACAGATACGCAGTATTTT. Protein product: CASSQGFSSTDTQYF.

This clonotype was observed many times. The chain carries TRBV27 and TRBJ2-5; 7 nucleotides agree with TRBD1. The CDR3 consists of 14 residues. CDR1 and CDR2 (germline): MNHEY, SMNVEV (reference sequence). J gave up 0 bases and V 5 bases, and 3 bases lay outside the gene matches. The CDR3 region has the DNA TGTGCCAGCAGTAACAGGGGTAACCAAGAGACCCAGTACTTC. This codes for CASSNRGNQETQYF.

The chain has TRBV7-9 and TRBJ1-2; D unclear. The CDR3 has 13 residues. Germline CDR1 is SEHNR and CDR2 is FQNEAQ (reference sequence). V was clipped by 2 bases and J by 4 bases, with 8 bases between them. CDR3 protein: CASSLQEGYGYTF. The CDR3 region has the DNA TGTGCCAGCAGCTTACAAGAAGGCTATGGCTACACCTTC.

This clonotype was observed a handful of times. The V and J genes are TRBV6-1 and TRBJ2-5, with 10 nucleotides matching TRBD2. V was pared by 5 bases and J by 3 bases, with 9 bases of the junction left unmatched. This CDR3 region has 16 residues. Germline lookup yields CDR1 MNHNS and CDR2 SASEGT. CDR3 protein: CASSNSGRILKETQYF. For the CDR3, the DNA is TGTGCCAGCAGTAATAGCGGGAGGATCCTCAAAGAGACCCAGTACTTC.

The V and J genes are TRBV6-2 or TRBV6-3 and TRBJ1-4; 7 bases match TRBD1. CDR3 length equals 13 residues. V dropped 6 bases and J dropped 5; count of bases not matched to a gene: 3. Germline CDR1 and CDR2: MNHEY and SVGEGT. This chain's CDR3 is CASRSTGNEKLFF. Written as DNA, the CDR3 is TGTGCCAGCAGATCGACAGGGAATGAAAAACTGTTTTTT.

The chain is built from TRBV28 and TRBJ2-1; 12 bases fit TRBD2. This CDR3 comprises 13 residues. V lost 11 bases to trimming and J lost 10 bases; unmatched junction nucleotides: 9. CDR1 is MDHEN and CDR2 is SYDVKM in the germline V gene. DNA of the CDR3: TGTGCCGGCCGACTAGCGGGGGTGGAGGAGCAGTTCTTC. Its translation is CAGRLAGVEEQFF.

The rearrangement links TRBV12-3 or TRBV12-4 to TRBJ2-1, with 9 positions matching TRBD1. Germline trimming cut 5 bases from V and 5 bases from J; bases unmatched to any gene: 4. The CDR3 has 14 residues. In nucleotides, the CDR3 is TGTGCCAGCAGTGGACAGGGGCCAAACAATGAGCAGTTCTTC. This translates into CASSGQGPNNEQFF.

This clonotype has a handful of counts. V usage is TRBV9 and J usage is TRBJ1-1; no firm D call. The V end was cut by 4 bases, the J end by 4 bases, with 14 bases between. CDR1 is SGDLS and CDR2 is YYNGEE in the germline V gene. The CDR3 sequence is 14 residues long. The CDR3 region is CASSPTPGRTEAFF. The DNA of the CDR3 is TGTGCCAGCAGCCCTACACCCGGCCGCACTGAAGCTTTCTTT.

The chain combines TRBV11-2 with TRBJ2-5; 7 positions match TRBD2. CDR3 size: 14 residues. V trimming: 4 bases; J trimming: 4 bases; junction bases outside the gene matches: 6. Germline V CDR1 and CDR2: SGHAT, FQNNGV. The CDR3 DNA follows: TGTGCCAGCAGCTCCTGGTCGGGGGGAGAGACCCAGTACTTC. Its protein product is CASSSWSGGETQYF. Using reference TRBV11-2 and TRBJ2-5 for the parts outside the CDR3, the full variable domain is EAGVAQSPRYKIIEKRQSVAFWCNPISGHATLYWYQQILGQGPKLLIQFQNNGVVDDSQLPKDRFSAERLKGVDSTLKIQPAKLEDSAVYLCASSSWSGGETQYFGPGTRLLVL.

This clonotype has more than one count but fewer than ten. The rearrangement links TRBV11-2 to TRBJ2-7; 12 bases match TRBD2. Germline lookup yields CDR1 SGHAT and CDR2 FQNNGV. Germline trimming cut 5 bases from V and 7 bases from J; bases unmatched to any gene: 9. The CDR3 contains 15 residues. The DNA for the CDR3 is TGTGCCAGCAGCAGGACTAGCGGGGTGGTGGGGGAGCAGTACTTC. This codes for CASSRTSGVVGEQYF.

The rearrangement uses TRBV13 and TRBJ2-1, with 12 bases aligning to TRBD2. This CDR3 contains 16 residues. Unmatched junction bases numbered 10, after V lost 6 bases and J lost 7 bases. Germline V gene sequence: CDR1 PRHDT, CDR2 FYEKMQ (reference sequence). The CDR3 protein is CASSFELAGGGNEQFF. In DNA, the CDR3 is TGTGCCAGCAGTTTCGAACTAGCGGGAGGCGGTAATGAGCAGTTCTTC.

The chain recombines TRBV27 with TRBJ1-5, with a weak D call TRBD1 (6 bases). V lost 6 bases and J 7 bases, leaving 22 bases between the germline ends. This CDR3 contains 16 residues. CDR1 and CDR2 from the germline V gene are MNHEY and SMNVEV (reference sequence). In nucleotides, the CDR3 is TGTGCCAGCAGCCCAAAACACAGGGCGTCAGAACAGCCCCAGCATTTT. Translation gives CASSPKHRASEQPQHF.

This clonotype was observed a few times. CDR3 in DNA: TGCAGCGTACACGGACAGGGGTTGAGTGAGCAGTACTTC. Its translation: CSVHGQGLSEQYF. The chain is built from TRBV29-1 and TRBJ2-7; 9 bases match TRBD1. V was clipped by 6 bases and J by 7 bases; unmatched bases: 10. Germline V gene lookup returns CDR1 SQVTM and CDR2 ANQGSEA. The CDR3 contains 13 residues.

The V gene is TRBV7-9, the J gene TRBJ1-1; D may be TRBD1 (6 bases). Germline CDR1 reads SEHNR; CDR2 reads FQNEAQ (reference sequence). The CDR3 consists of 13 residues. Trimming stripped 6 bases from V and 4 bases from J, with 12 bases between. The CDR3 is CASSDRYSTEAFF. CDR3 in DNA: TGTGCCAGCAGTGACAGGTACTCCACTGAAGCTTTCTTT.

This clonotype was detected many times. V and J are TRBV7-2 and TRBJ2-7; 10 nucleotides line up with TRBD1. Per the germline V gene, CDR1 is SGHTA and CDR2 is FQGNSA. Losses at the gene ends were 2 bases for V and 3 bases for J; bases not matched to a gene: 7. There are 16 residues in the CDR3. The CDR3 sequence is CASSLIGTGANYEQYF. The CDR3 nucleotides are TGTGCCAGCAGCTTAATTGGGACAGGGGCTAACTACGAGCAGTACTTC.

This sequence joins TRBV5-6 and TRBJ2-2; 7 bases align to TRBD1. CDR3 length: 17 residues. Germline assignment: CDR1 SGHDT and CDR2 YYEEEE. J was trimmed by 6 bases and V by 1 base; bases with no gene match: 12. In DNA form, the CDR3 reads TGTGCCAGCAGCTTGTCCTCGACAGGGTTGGGGTCCGGGGAGCTGTTTTTT. Its translation is CASSLSSTGLGSGELFF.

This clonotype was picked up a small number of times. CDR3 DNA sequence: TGCAGTGCTAAACAGGAAGGGGGTCAGCCCCAGCATTTT. Translating it yields CSAKQEGGQPQHF. The gene calls are TRBV20-1 and TRBJ1-5; maybe TRBD1 (6 bases). V was clipped by 4 bases and J by 6 bases, with 13 bases between them. The CDR3 loop spans 13 amino acids. The germline gives CDR1 DFQATT, CDR2 SNEGSKA (reference sequence).

The J gene is TRBJ2-1, the V gene TRBV5-5; tentative D call: TRBD1 (6 bases). CDR3 length equals 15 residues. CDR1 and CDR2 from the germline V gene are SGHKS and YYEKEE (reference sequence). V shed 2 bases and J shed 4 bases, with 13 bases lying between them. CDR3 region: CASSFKGGFYNEQFF. DNA of the CDR3: TGTGCCAGCAGCTTCAAAGGGGGATTTTACAATGAGCAGTTCTTC.

The genes are TRBV24-1 and TRBJ2-6, with D unresolved. V lost 6 bases and J lost 4, with 9 bases in between. Germline values: CDR1 KGHDR, CDR2 SFDVKD. This CDR3 region has 14 residues. The CDR3 is CATSLGFGANVLTF. DNA of the CDR3: TGTGCCACCAGTTTAGGATTCGGGGCCAACGTCCTGACTTTC.

The chain carries TRBV7-2 and TRBJ2-5; 8 bases align to TRBD2. V lost 1 base and J lost 11; bases outside the gene matches: 12. This CDR3 contains 15 residues. Germline CDR1 and CDR2: SGHTA and FQGNSA. The CDR3 DNA reads as TGTGCCAGCAGCTTAGATGTTAGCGGGGCGAATGAGCAGTACTTC. Translating it yields CASSLDVSGANEQYF.

The V call is TRBV4-3, the J call TRBJ2-1; 14 bases agree with TRBD2. The germline V gene encodes CDR1 LGHNA and CDR2 YSLEER. V dropped 5 bases and J dropped 5; count of bases not matched to a gene: 8. CDR3 length: 17 amino acids. The CDR3: CASSSRLAGGVDNEQFF. The DNA of the CDR3 is TGCGCCAGCAGCTCGCGACTAGCGGGAGGGGTGGACAATGAGCAGTTCTTC.

The genes are TRBV6-5 and TRBJ2-3; D not resolved. Germline V CDR1 and CDR2: MNHEY, SVGAGI. The CDR3 consists of 13 residues. V shed 5 bases and J shed 5 bases, with 11 bases lying between them. The CDR3 DNA reads TGTGCCAGCAGTACGACCCGGAGAGATACGCAGTATTTT. Amino acid sequence: CASSTTRRDTQYF.